This T cell receptor beta chain derives from a study of blood T cell repertoires in COVID-19. Study-wide context: There were acute and convalescent COVID-19 samples, and they came from the United States, Italy and Spain. Sample material is recorded as cDNA or gDNA derived from T cells, B-cell-depleted T cells, or PBMCs.

This clone is a singleton in its sample. Original analysis: Estimates of nucleated cell counts were drawn from the amplification of reference gene primers. Method: immunoSEQ multiplex PCR; TCRdb's copy keeps in-frame clones and lacks some. D and trimming were read from the DNA, whereas the V and J calls and clone size are those reported in that table. The data contain some 200,000 clones, roughly 90% of them singletons. This CDR3 comprises 14 residues. V was clipped by 7 bases and J by 5 bases; unmatched bases: 7. The germline CDR1 and CDR2 sequences are SNHLY and FYNNEI. Sequencing was performed on peripheral blood. The receptor comes from a man between 70 and 80 years old with acute or convalescent COVID-19. This chain joins TRBV2 and TRBJ2-1; 8 nucleotides line up with TRBD2. The CDR3 DNA follows: TGTGCCAGCACCCCAGGACTAGCCGACAATGAGCAGTTCTTC. This encodes CASTPGLADNEQFF.